This T cell receptor beta chain was captured by sequencing in a study of CD8+ T cells in alopecia areata. The table lists this clone with many counts. What it binds is not known. Gene names are the mouse ones. The read terminates 4 residues before the CDR3 end, so the remaining end is supplied by the germline J gene. CDR1 and CDR2 (germline): SGHDT, FRDEAV. V lost 3 bases and J lost 2, with 4 bases in between. The CDR3 runs 12 residues. CD4, CD8alpha, NKG2D, NKG2ACE and other markers were used to sort pooled cutaneous lymph node cells. Findings of the study overall: Researchers report lesional scalp, most notably alopecia totalis/universalis, outstripped normal scalp in clonality. Sharing of TCRs across patients appeared less clear than in mice, possibly for HLA-related reasons.

The sequencing template was cDNA reverse transcribed from extracted RNA. Sequencing was performed with immunoSEQ multiplex PCR; in TCRdb, only in-frame clones are kept and a portion is missing. The sample presents about 270,000 clones, none singletons. Sequenced material: CD4+ T cells sorted from a lymph node. This TCR was recovered from a C3H/HeJ mouse with alopecia areata. Mice of this strain are of MHC haplotype H2-k. The chain employs TRBV14 and TRBJ2-3; D is uncertain. The CDR3 loop is CASSSHAETLYF. The CDR3 bases that were read are TGTGCCAGCAGTTCCCATGCAGAA.